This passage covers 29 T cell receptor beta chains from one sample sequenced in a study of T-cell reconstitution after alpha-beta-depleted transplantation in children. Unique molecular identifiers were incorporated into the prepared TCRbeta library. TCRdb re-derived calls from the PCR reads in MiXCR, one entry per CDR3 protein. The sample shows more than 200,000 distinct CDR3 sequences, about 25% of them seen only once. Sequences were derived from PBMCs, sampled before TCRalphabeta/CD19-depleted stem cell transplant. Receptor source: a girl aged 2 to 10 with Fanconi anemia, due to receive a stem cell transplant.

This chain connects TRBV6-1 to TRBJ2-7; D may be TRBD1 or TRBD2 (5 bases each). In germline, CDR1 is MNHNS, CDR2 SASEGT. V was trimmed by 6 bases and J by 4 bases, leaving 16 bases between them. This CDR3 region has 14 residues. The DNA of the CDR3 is TGTGCCAGCAGACCGACGGGACCCCCATACGAGCAGTACTTC. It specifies CASRPTGPPYEQYF.

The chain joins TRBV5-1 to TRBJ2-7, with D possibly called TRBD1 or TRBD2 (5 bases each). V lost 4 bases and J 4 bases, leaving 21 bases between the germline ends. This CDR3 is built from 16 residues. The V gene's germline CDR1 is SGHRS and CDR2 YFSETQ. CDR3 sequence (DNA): TGCGCCAGCAGCATACAGAGGGGATCGGTAAGTTACGAGCAGTACTTC. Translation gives CASSIQRGSVSYEQYF.

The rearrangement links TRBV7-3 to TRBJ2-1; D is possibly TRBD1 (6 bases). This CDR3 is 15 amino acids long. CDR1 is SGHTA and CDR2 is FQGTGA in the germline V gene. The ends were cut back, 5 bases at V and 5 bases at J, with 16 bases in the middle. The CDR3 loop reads CASSPGTPIDNEQFF. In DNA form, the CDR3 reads TGTGCCAGCAGCCCCGGGACACCCATTGACAATGAGCAGTTCTTC. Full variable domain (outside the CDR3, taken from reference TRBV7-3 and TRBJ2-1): GAGVSQTPSNKVTEKGKYVELRCDPISGHTALYWYRQSLGQGPEFLIYFQGTGAADDSGLPNDRFFAVRPEGSVSTLKIQRTERGDSAVYLCASSPGTPIDNEQFFGPGTRLTVL.

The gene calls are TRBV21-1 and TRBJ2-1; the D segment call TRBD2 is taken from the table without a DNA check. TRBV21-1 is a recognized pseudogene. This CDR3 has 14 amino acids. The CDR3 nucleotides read TGTGCCAGCAGACTAGCGGATTCTTTTAGTGGGCAGTTCTTC. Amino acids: CASRLADSFSGQFF.

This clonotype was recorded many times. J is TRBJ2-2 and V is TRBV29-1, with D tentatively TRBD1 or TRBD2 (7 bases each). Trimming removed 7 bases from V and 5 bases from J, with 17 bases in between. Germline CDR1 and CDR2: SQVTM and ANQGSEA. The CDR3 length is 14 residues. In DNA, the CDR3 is TGCAGCGCGAAGACAGGGAGGGTGACCGGGGAGCTGTTTTTT. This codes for CSAKTGRVTGELFF.

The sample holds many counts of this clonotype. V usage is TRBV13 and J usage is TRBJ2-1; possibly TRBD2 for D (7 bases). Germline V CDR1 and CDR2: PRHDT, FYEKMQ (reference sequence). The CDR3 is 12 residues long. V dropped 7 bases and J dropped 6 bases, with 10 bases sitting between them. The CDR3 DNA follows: TGTGCCAGCATAGGGGGGGCCAATGAGCAGTTCTTC. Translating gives CASIGGANEQFF.

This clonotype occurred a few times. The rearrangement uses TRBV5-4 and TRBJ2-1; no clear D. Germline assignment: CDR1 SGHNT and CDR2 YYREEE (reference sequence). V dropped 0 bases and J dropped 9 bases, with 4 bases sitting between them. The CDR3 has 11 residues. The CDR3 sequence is CASSLEAEQFF. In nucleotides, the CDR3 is TGTGCCAGCAGCTTGGAAGCTGAGCAGTTCTTC.

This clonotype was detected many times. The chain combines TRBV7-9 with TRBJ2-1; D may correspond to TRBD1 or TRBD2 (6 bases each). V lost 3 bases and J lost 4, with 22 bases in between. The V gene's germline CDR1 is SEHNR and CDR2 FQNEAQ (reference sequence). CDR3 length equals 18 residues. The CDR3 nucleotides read TGTGCCAGCAGCTTTCGTACAGGGCTGGCGGGGCGATACAATGAGCAGTTCTTC. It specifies CASSFRTGLAGRYNEQFF.

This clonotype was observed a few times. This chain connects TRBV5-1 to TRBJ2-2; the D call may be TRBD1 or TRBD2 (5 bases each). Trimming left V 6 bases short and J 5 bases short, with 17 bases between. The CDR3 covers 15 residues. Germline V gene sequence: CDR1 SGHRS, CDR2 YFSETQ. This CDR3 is CASTWYTGGTGELFF. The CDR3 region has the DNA TGCGCCAGCACTTGGTACACAGGAGGAACCGGGGAGCTGTTTTTT.

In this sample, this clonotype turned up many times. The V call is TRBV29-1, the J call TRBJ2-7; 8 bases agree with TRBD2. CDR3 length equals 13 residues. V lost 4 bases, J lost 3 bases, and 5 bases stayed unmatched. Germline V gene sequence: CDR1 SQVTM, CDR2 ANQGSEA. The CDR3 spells CSVGGGTHYEQYF. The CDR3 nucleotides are TGCAGCGTTGGCGGGGGGACCCACTACGAGCAGTACTTC.

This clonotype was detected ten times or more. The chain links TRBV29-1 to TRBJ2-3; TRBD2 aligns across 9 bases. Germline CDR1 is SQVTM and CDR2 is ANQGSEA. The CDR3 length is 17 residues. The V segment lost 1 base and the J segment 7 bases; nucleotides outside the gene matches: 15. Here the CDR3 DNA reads TGCAGCGTTGAAGGGCTGGGGAGGAGCGGGAGGCGGAATACGCAGTATTTT. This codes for CSVEGLGRSGRRNTQYF.

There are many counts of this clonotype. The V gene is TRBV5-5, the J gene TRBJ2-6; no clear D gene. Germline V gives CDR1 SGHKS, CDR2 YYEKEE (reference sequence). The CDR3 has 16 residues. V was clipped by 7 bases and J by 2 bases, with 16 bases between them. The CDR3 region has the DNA TGTGCCAGCGGATATAGACTCCCAACTGGGGCCAACGTCCTGACTTTC. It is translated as CASGYRLPTGANVLTF.

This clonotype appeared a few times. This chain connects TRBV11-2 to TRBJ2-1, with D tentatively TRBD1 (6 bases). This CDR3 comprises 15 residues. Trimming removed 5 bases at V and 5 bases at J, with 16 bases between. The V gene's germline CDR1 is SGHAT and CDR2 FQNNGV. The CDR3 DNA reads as TGTGCCAGCAGCCTTCAGGGGAGAGGAAACAATGAGCAGTTCTTC. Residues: CASSLQGRGNNEQFF.

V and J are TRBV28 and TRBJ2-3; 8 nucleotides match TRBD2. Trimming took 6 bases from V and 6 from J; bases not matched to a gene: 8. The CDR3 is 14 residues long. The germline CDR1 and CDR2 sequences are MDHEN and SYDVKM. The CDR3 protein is CASRPRGGHDTQYF. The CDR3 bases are TGTGCCAGCAGGCCTCGGGGGGGTCACGATACGCAGTATTTT.

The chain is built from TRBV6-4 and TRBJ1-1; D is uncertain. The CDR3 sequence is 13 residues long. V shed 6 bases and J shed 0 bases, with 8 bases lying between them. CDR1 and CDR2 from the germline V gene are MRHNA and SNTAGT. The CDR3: CASRRSLNTEAFF. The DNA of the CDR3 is TGTGCCAGCAGGCGAAGTTTGAACACTGAAGCTTTCTTT.

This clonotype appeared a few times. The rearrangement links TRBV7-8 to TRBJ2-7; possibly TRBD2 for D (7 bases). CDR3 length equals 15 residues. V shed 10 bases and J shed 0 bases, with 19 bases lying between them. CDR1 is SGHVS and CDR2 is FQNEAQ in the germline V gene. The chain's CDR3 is CATSLGGATSYEQYF. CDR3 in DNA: TGTGCCACCTCGCTGGGGGGGGCCACCTCCTACGAGCAGTACTTC.

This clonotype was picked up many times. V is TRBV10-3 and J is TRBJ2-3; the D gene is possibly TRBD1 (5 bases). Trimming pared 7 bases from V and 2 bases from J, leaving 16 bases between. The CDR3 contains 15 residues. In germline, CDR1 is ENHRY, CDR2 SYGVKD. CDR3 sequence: CAITVGAHPTDTQYF. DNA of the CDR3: TGTGCCATCACTGTAGGGGCGCATCCCACAGATACGCAGTATTTT.

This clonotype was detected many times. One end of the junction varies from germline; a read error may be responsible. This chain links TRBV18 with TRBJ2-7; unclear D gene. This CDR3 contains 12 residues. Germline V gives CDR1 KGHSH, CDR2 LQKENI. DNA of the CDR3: TGTGCCAGCTCCCCACCGACGTCCGAGCAGTACTTC. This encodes CASSPPTSEQYF.

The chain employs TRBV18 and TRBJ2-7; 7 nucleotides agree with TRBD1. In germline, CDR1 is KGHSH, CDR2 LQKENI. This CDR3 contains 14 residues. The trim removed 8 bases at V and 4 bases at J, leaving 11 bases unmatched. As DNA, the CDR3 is TGTGCCAGCGCTTCCGGGACAGTCCCTTACGAGCAGTACTTC. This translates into CASASGTVPYEQYF.

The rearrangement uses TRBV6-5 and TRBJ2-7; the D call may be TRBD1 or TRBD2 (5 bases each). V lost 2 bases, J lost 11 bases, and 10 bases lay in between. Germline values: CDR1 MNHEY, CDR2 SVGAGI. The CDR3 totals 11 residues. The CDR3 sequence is CASSYKGREYF. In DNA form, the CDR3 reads TGTGCCAGCAGTTACAAGGGACGAGAGTACTTC.

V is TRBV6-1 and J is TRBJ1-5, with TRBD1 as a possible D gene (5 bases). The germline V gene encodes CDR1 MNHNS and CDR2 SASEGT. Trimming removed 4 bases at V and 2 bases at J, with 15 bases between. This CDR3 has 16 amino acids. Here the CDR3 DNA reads TGTGCCAGCAGTGTACAGGTGGTTAGTGGCAATCAGCCCCAGCATTTT. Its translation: CASSVQVVSGNQPQHF.

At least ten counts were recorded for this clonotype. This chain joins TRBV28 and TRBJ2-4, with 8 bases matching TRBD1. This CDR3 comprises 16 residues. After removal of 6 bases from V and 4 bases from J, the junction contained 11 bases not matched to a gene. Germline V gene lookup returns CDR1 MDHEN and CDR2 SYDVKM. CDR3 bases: TGTGCCAGCAGCTATGCAGGGGGCGTGGGGAAAAACATTCAGTACTTC. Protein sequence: CASSYAGGVGKNIQYF.

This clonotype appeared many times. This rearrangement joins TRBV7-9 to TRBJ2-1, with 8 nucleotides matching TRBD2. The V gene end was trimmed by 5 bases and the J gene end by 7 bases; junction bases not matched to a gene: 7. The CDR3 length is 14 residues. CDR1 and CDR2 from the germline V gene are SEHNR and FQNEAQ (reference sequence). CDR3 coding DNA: TGTGCCAGCAGCGGAACGGGACTAGGTAATGAGCAGTTCTTC. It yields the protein CASSGTGLGNEQFF.

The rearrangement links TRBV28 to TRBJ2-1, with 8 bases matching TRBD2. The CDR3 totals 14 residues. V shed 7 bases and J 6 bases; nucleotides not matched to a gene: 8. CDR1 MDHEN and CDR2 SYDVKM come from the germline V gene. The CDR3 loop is CASKVAGLTNEQFF. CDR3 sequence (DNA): TGTGCCAGCAAAGTAGCGGGATTAACCAATGAGCAGTTCTTC.

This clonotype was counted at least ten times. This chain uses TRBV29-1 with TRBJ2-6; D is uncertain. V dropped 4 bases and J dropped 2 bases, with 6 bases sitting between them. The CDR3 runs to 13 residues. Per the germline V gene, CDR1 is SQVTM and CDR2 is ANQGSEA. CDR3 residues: CSVGGAGANVLTF. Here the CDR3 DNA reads TGCAGCGTTGGCGGAGCTGGGGCCAACGTCCTGACTTTC.

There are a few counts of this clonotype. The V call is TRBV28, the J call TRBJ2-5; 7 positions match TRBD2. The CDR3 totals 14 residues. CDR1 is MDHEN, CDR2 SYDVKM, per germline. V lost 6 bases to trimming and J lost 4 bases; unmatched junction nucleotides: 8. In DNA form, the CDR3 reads TGTGCCAGCAGAACTCAAGGCGGGGGAGAGACCCAGTACTTC. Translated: CASRTQGGGETQYF.

The DNA of the CDR3 is TGCAGTGCTAGACGCACACTCTCCTACGAGCAGTACTTC. Translated: CSARRTLSYEQYF. This chain links TRBV20-1 with TRBJ2-7, with D uncertain. Per the germline V gene, CDR1 is DFQATT and CDR2 is SNEGSKA (reference sequence). This CDR3 is built from 13 residues. The germline V and J ends were trimmed by 2 bases and 0 bases, with 8 bases remaining between them.

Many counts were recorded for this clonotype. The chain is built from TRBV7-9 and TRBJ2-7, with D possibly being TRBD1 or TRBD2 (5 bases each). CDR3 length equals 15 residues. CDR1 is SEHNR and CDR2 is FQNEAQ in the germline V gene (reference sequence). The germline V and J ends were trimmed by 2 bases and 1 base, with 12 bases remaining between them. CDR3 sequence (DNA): TGTGCCAGCAGCTTAAGGGGAGTTAATTCCTACGAGCAGTACTTC. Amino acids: CASSLRGVNSYEQYF.

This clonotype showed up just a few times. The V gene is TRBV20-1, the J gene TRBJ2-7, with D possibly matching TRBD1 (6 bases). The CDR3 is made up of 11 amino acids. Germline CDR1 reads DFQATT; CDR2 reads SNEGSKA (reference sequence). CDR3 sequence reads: CKGGRGNEQYF. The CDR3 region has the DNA TGCAAAGGGGGAAGGGGGAACGAGCAGTACTTC.